This T cell receptor (beta chain) was identified in a study of blood T cell repertoires in COVID-19. Overall study context: In each case, the material was cDNA or gDNA derived from T cells, B-cell-depleted T cells, or PBMCs.

Libraries were prepared by immunoSEQ multiplex PCR; TCRdb keeps only in-frame clonotypes and omits some of them. Of roughly 110,000 clones listed, roughly 84% were seen once; the top ten hold roughly 3.5%. V was pared by 2 bases and J by 4 bases, with 5 bases of the junction left unmatched. CDR1 is MNHNS, CDR2 SASEGT, per germline. The CDR3 contains 15 residues. V and J are TRBV6-1 and TRBJ2-3; 8 positions match TRBD1. The clonotype was recovered from a middle-aged man with acute or convalescent COVID-19. Source material: peripheral blood. CDR3 loop: CASSEMGQVPDTQYF. CDR3 DNA sequence: TGTGCCAGCAGTGAAATGGGACAGGTCCCAGATACGCAGTATTTT.